This T cell receptor (beta chain) comes out of a study of shared clonotypes between healthy human individuals. This table comes from immunoSEQ multiplex PCR, and its TCRdb copy is limited to in-frame clones, with some not included. The table has roughly 720,000 clones, about 90% seen once. The CDR3 sequence is 13 residues long. Trimming cost V 0 bases and J 9 bases, with 10 bases left between them. Germline CDR1 SGDLS, CDR2 YYNGEE. V usage is TRBV9 and J usage is TRBJ2-1; D remains ambiguous. Sequenced material: memory CD8+ T cells from PBMCs. As for subset: CD45RO+ cells pooled with CCR7-negative TemRA cells. The TCR was taken from a man younger than 35 in good health. Some clones in this sample may be carry-over from other donors' samples. The CDR3 DNA reads TGTGCCAGCAGCGTAGTCTCGAGAGGTGAGCAGTTCTTC. It specifies CASSVVSRGEQFF.